Detailed here is one T cell receptor beta chain. The entry originates in a study of blood T cell repertoires in COVID-19. The V gene end was trimmed by 10 bases and the J gene end by 7 bases; junction bases not matched to a gene: 11. The CDR3 runs 15 residues. Germline loops: CDR1 LNHDA, CDR2 SQIVND (reference sequence). Assay used: immunoSEQ multiplex PCR; TCRdb lists only in-frame clones, some missing. The sample shows roughly 230,000 clones, roughly 87% of them seen only once. Sequenced material: peripheral blood. J is TRBJ1-6 and V is TRBV19, with 9 bases fitting TRBD1. The TCR was taken from a woman in her forties who had recovered from COVID-19. The CDR3 reads CATQVTDRGNSPLHF. The CDR3 coding sequence is TGTGCCACCCAGGTTACGGACAGGGGAAATTCACCCCTCCACTTT.